The rows below give T cell receptor beta chains drawn from one sample of a study of blood T cells in healthy people across ages. Each CDR3 protein is one row after TCRdb ran MiXCR on the 5' RACE reads. The repertoire holds around 1.5 million distinct CDR3 sequences, with around 59% as singletons. Input material: blood. These receptors all come from a man aged 18 to 29 in good health. CDR3s leave out the opening cysteine and the closing phenylalanine or tryptophan. The order of the fields is V gene, J gene, CDR3 protein.

V: TRBV7-2; J: TRBJ1-3; CDR3: ASSLARASGNTIY
V: TRBV7-2; J: TRBJ2-5; CDR3: ASSPGRVETQY
V: TRBV6-1; J: TRBJ1-1; CDR3: ASSERQGSHTEAF
V: TRBV6-2/TRBV6-3; J: NA; CDR3: ASGRTSRYEQY
V: TRBV11-2; J: TRBJ1-2; CDR3: ASSSPRYYGYT
V: TRBV2; J: TRBJ2-5; CDR3: ASSLYDGRGQEAQY
V: TRBV7-2; J: TRBJ2-7; CDR3: ASSFGTADSYEQY
V: TRBV4-2; J: TRBJ1-1; CDR3: ASSQGGGLSEAF
V: TRBV20-1; J: TRBJ2-5; CDR3: SARDHRTAQETQY
V: TRBV5-5; J: TRBJ2-7; CDR3: ASSFLGTEWGEQY
V: TRBV20-1; J: NA; CDR3: SARDGIKNIQY
V: TRBV20-1; J: NA; CDR3: SARDGTGGAYIQY
V: TRBV7-9; J: TRBJ2-3; CDR3: ASSSDVGVRADTQY
V: TRBV27; J: TRBJ1-5; CDR3: ASSLKGTGGNQPQH
V: TRBV5-1; J: TRBJ2-1; CDR3: ASSTEGDEQF
V: TRBV6-6; J: NA; CDR3: ASIDSPNYEQY
V: TRBV12-3/TRBV12-4; J: TRBJ1-2; CDR3: ASRSVPGHIINYGYT
V: TRBV2; J: TRBJ2-5; CDR3: ASRRNVGNGQETQY
V: TRBV3-1; J: TRBJ2-1; CDR3: ASSQDLGLAGATYNEQF
V: TRBV29-1; J: TRBJ1-1; CDR3: SASRSRSTEAF
V: TRBV7-2; J: TRBJ2-2; CDR3: ASSLHRGSGTGELF
V: TRBV10-3; J: TRBJ2-2; CDR3: AISRGITGELF
V: TRBV12-3/TRBV12-4; J: TRBJ1-1; CDR3: ASTRDRGAMNTEAF
V: TRBV27; J: TRBJ1-1; CDR3: ASSIRRTENTEAF
V: TRBV2; J: TRBJ2-1; CDR3: ARGGGLRSYNEQF
V: TRBV7-9; J: TRBJ2-4; CDR3: ASSFEGDRNIQY
V: TRBV6-5; J: TRBJ1-3; CDR3: ASSADTSGNTIY
V: TRBV4-1; J: TRBJ1-2; CDR3: ASSQDPPPGGYGYT
V: TRBV12-3/TRBV12-4; J: TRBJ2-5; CDR3: ASSLKGGTSEQETQY
V: TRBV5-5; J: TRBJ2-1; CDR3: ASSRDRVHNEQF
V: TRBV6-2/TRBV6-3; J: TRBJ2-3; CDR3: ASSNRDGTDTQY
V: TRBV7-9; J: NA; CDR3: ASRWTSGTYEQY
V: TRBV6-5; J: TRBJ1-5; CDR3: TSSYGGGQPQH
V: TRBV5-6; J: TRBJ1-3; CDR3: ASSLEARENTIY
V: TRBV4-1; J: TRBJ1-2; CDR3: ASSQTRRQSYGYT
V: TRBV12-3/TRBV12-4; J: TRBJ2-1; CDR3: ASRDGTGGRTSQF
V: TRBV12-3/TRBV12-4; J: TRBJ2-1; CDR3: ASSLNGRGDEQF
V: TRBV12-3/TRBV12-4; J: TRBJ2-5; CDR3: ASTFNSGSIQY
V: TRBV10-3; J: TRBJ2-3; CDR3: AISRGGAPDTQY
V: TRBV29-1; J: TRBJ2-1; CDR3: SVPTGGDEQF
V: TRBV7-2; J: TRBJ1-1; CDR3: ASSLRGSRTEAF
V: TRBV5-6; J: TRBJ2-5; CDR3: ASSVAGLTQETQY
V: TRBV25-1; J: TRBJ2-7; CDR3: ASSEGNNDEQY
V: TRBV7-2; J: TRBJ1-4; CDR3: ASRTGQGGEKLF
V: TRBV12-3/TRBV12-4; J: NA; CDR3: ASSRSPDRAYEQY
V: TRBV20-1; J: TRBJ2-2; CDR3: SATRTYNTGELF
V: TRBV20-1; J: TRBJ2-3; CDR3: SAPRGYYTDTRY
V: TRBV4-2; J: TRBJ2-7; CDR3: ASRFGPSYEQY
V: TRBV7-9; J: TRBJ2-7; CDR3: ASSLGAESSYEQY
V: TRBV9; J: TRBJ2-1; CDR3: ASSGRQGKSLGEQF
V: TRBV3-1; J: TRBJ2-1; CDR3: ASSQDPAVNEQF
V: TRBV7-2; J: TRBJ2-3; CDR3: ASSSLLLAGGSDTQY
V: TRBV15; J: TRBJ2-4; CDR3: ATSRVARGHDIQY
V: TRBV4-2; J: TRBJ1-4; CDR3: TSSQAGTGGEKLF
V: TRBV27; J: TRBJ2-3; CDR3: ASSLSGGEFTDTQY
V: TRBV7-9; J: TRBJ2-3; CDR3: ASSHNRAADTQY
V: TRBV4-2; J: TRBJ1-2; CDR3: ASSHPGTGDYYGYT
V: TRBV29-1; J: TRBJ1-5; CDR3: SVADRENQPQH
V: TRBV12-5; J: TRBJ2-1; CDR3: ASGRDDHNEQF